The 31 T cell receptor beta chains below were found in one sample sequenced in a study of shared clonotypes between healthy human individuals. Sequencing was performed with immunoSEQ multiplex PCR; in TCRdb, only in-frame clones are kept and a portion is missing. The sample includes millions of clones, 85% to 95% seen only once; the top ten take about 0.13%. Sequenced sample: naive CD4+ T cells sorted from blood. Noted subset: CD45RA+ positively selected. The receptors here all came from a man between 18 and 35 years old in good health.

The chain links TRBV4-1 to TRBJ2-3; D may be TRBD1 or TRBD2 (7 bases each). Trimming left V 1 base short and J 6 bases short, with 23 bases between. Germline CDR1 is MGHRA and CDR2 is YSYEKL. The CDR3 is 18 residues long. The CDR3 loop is CASSQGRGRVSLADTQYF. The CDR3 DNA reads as TGCGCCAGCAGCCAAGGGAGGGGGCGCGTCTCACTAGCGGATACGCAGTATTTT.

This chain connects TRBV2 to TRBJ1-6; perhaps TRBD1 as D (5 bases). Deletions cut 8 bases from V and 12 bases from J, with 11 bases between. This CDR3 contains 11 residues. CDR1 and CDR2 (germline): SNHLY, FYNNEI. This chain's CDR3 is CASRLGGPLHF. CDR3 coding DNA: TGTGCCAGCCGGTTGGGGGGACCCCTCCACTTT.

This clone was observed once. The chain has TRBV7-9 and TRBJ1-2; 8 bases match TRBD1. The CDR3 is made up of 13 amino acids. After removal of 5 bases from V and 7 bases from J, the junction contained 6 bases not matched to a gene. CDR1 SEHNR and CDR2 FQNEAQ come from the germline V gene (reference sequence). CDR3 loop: CASSNTGGSGYTF. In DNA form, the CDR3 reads TGTGCCAGCAGCAACACAGGGGGATCTGGCTACACCTTC.

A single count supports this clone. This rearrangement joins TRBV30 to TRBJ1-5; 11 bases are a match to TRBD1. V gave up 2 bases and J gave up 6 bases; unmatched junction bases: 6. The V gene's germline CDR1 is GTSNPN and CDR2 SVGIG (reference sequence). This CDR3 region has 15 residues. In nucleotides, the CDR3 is TGTGCCTGGAGTAAAGGGACAGGGGGGGCTCAGCCCCAGCATTTT. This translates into CAWSKGTGGAQPQHF.

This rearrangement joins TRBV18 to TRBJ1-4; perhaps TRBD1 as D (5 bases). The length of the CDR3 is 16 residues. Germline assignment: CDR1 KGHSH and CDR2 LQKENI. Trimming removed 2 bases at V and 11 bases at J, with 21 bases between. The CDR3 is CASSPRGTAPSGKLFF. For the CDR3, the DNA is TGTGCCAGCTCACCAAGAGGGACCGCTCCTAGTGGGAAACTGTTTTTT.

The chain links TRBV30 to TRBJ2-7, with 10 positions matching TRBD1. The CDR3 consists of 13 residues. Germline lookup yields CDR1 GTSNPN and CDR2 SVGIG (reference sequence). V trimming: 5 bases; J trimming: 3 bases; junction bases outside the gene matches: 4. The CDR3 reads CAWARDRGYEQYF. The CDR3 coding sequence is TGTGCCTGGGCCCGGGACAGGGGCTACGAGCAGTACTTC.

In DNA, the CDR3 is TGTGCCAGCTCTCTCTCTGAAGGCGGGGGCAACGCCGGGGAGCTGTTTTTT. Translation gives CASSLSEGGGNAGELFF. The chain employs TRBV18 and TRBJ2-2; weak D call: TRBD2 (7 bases). Germline CDR1 and CDR2: KGHSH and LQKENI. This CDR3 comprises 17 residues. Deletions cut 6 bases from V and 6 bases from J, with 23 bases between.

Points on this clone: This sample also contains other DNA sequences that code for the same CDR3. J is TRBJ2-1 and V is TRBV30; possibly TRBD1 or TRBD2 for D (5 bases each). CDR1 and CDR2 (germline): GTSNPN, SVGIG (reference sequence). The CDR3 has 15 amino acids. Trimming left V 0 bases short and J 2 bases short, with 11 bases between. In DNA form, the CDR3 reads TGTGCCTGGAGTGTACGACGGGGCCCCTACAATGAGCAGTTCTTC. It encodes CAWSVRRGPYNEQFF. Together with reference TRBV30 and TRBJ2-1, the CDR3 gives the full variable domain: SQTIHQWPATLVQPVGSPLSLECTVEGTSNPNLYWYRQAAGRGLQLLFYSVGIGQISSEVPQNLSASRPQDRQFILSSKKLLLSDSGFYLCAWSVRRGPYNEQFFGPGTRLTVL.

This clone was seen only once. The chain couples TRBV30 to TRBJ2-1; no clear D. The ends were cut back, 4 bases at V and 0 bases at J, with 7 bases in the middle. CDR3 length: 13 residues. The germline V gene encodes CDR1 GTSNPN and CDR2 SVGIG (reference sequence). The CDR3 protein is CAWNPSSYNEQFF. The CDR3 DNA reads TGTGCCTGGAATCCTAGCTCCTACAATGAGCAGTTCTTC.

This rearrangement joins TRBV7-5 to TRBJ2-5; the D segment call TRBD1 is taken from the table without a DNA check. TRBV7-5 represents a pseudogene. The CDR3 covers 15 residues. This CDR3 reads CARSLATTGQETQYF. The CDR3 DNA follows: TGTGCCAGAAGCTTAGCCACGACAGGGCAAGAGACCCAGTACTTC.

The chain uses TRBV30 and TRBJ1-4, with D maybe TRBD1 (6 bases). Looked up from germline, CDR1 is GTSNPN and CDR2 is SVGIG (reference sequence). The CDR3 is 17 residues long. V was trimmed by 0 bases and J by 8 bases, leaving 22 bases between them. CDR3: CAWSVNLGGRSLEKLFF. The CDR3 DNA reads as TGTGCCTGGAGTGTCAACCTTGGGGGCAGATCTTTAGAAAAACTGTTTTTT.

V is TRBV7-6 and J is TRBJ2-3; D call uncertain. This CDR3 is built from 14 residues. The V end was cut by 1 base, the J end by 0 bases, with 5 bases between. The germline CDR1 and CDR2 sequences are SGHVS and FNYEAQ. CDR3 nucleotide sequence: TGTGCCAGCAGCTTAGGTCCTAGCACAGATACGCAGTATTTT. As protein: CASSLGPSTDTQYF.

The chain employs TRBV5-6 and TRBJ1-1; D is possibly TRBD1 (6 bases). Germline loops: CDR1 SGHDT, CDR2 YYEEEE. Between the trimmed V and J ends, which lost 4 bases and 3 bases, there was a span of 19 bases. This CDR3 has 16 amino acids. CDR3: CASSPGVVGEYTEAFF. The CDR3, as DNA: TGTGCCAGCAGCCCAGGGGTGGTGGGTGAGTACACTGAAGCTTTCTTT. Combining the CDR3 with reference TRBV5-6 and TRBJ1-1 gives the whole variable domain DAGVTQSPTHLIKTRGQQVTLRCSPKSGHDTVSWYQQALGQGPQFIFQYYEEEERQRGNFPDRFSGHQFPNYSSELNVNALLLGDSALYLCASSPGVVGEYTEAFFGQGTRLTVV.

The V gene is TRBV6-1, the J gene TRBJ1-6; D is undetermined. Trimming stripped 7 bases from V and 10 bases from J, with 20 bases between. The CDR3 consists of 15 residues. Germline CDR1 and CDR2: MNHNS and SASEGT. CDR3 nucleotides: TGTGCCAGCACCCCGAGGGAACACCTCGGGTCACCCCTCCACTTT. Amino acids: CASTPREHLGSPLHF.

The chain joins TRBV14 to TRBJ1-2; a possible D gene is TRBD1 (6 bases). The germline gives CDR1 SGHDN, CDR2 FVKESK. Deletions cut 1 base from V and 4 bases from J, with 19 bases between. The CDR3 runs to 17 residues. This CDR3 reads CASSQVTPGHQGYGYTF. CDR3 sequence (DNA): TGTGCCAGCAGCCAAGTTACTCCGGGACATCAGGGCTATGGCTACACCTTC.

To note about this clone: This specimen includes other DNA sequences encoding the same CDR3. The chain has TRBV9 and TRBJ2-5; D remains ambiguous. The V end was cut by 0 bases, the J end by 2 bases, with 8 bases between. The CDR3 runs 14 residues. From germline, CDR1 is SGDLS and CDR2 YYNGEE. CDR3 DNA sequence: TGTGCCAGCAGCGTAGGCGGCAGACAAGAGACCCAGTACTTC. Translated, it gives CASSVGGRQETQYF.

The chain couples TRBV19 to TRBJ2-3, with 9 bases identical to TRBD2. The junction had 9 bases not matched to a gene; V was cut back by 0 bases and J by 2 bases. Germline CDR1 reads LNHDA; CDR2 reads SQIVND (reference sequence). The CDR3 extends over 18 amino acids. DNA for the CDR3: TGTGCCAGTAGTATAGATATGAATAGCGGGGGAAACACAGATACGCAGTATTTT. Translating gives CASSIDMNSGGNTDTQYF.

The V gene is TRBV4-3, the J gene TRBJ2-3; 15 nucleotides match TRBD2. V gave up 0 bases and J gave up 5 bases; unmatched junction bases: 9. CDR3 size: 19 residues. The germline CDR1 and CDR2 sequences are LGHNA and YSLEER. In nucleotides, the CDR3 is TGCGCCAGCAGCCAAGATATAGGGGGGACTAGCGGGAGGCAAGATACGCAGTATTTT. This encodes CASSQDIGGTSGRQDTQYF.

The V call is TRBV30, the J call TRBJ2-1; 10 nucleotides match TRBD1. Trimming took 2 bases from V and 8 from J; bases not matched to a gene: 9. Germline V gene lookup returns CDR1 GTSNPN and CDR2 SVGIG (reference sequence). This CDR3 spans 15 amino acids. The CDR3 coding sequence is TGTGCCTGGAGTAGACTTGGACAGGGGGAACATGAGCAGTTCTTC. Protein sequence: CAWSRLGQGEHEQFF.

The CDR3 here is CASSLAGSVNYGYTF. The CDR3 DNA reads TGCGCCAGCAGCTTGGCGGGCAGTGTGAACTATGGCTACACCTTC. The J gene is TRBJ1-2, the V gene TRBV5-1; unclear D gene. From germline, CDR1 is SGHRS and CDR2 YFSETQ. V was pared by 0 bases and J by 2 bases, with 11 bases between. The CDR3 contains 15 residues.

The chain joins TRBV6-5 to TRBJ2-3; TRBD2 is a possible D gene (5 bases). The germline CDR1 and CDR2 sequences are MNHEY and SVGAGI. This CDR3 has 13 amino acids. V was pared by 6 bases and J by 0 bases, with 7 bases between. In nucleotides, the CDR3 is TGTGCCAGCAGGGAGGATAGCACAGATACGCAGTATTTT. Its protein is CASREDSTDTQYF.

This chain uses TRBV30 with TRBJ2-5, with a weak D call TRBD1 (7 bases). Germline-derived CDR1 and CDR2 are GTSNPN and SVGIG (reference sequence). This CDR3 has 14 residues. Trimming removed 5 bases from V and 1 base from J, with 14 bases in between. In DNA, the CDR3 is TGTGCCTGGGGTTCAGGGGGGCTCCAAGAGACCCAGTACTTC. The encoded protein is CAWGSGGLQETQYF.

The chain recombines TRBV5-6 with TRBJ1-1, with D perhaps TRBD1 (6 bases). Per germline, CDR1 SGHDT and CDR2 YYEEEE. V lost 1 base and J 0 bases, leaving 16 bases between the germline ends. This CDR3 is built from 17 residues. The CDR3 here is CASSLLDRRTMNTEAFF. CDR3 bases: TGTGCCAGCAGCTTGTTAGACAGGCGGACGATGAACACTGAAGCTTTCTTT.

The DNA of the CDR3 is TGCGCCAGCAGTCAATCTTTAGCAGCGGGGGGGCACACAGATACGCAGTATTTT. Encoded protein: CASSQSLAAGGHTDTQYF. The chain uses TRBV23-1 and TRBJ2-3; 10 bases map to TRBD2. TRBV23-1 is assigned to the ORF class and has an uncertain function. CDR3 length: 18 residues. V trimming: 0 bases; J trimming: 2 bases; junction bases outside the gene matches: 8.

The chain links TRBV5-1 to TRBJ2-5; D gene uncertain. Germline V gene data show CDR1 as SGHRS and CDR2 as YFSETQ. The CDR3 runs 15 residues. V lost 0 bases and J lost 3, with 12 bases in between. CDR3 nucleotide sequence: TGCGCCAGCAGCTTGGGGCAGACATGGGAAGAGACCCAGTACTTC. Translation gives CASSLGQTWEETQYF.

The CDR3 spells CASSDVGRTDTQYF. For the CDR3, the DNA is TGTGCCAGCAGTGACGTGGGTAGGACAGATACGCAGTATTTT. The J gene is TRBJ2-3, the V gene TRBV6-4, with D hard to call. V dropped 2 bases and J dropped 3 bases, with 9 bases sitting between them. Per germline, CDR1 MRHNA and CDR2 SNTAGT. The CDR3 is made up of 14 amino acids.

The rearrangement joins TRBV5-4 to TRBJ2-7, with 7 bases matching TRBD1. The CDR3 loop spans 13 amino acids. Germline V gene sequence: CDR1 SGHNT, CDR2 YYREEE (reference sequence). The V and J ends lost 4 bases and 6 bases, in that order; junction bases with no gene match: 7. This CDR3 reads CASSRQGGGEQYF. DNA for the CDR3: TGTGCCAGCAGCCGACAGGGTGGGGGCGAGCAGTACTTC.

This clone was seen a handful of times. The CDR3 reads CATRNDYTSPLHF. In DNA form, the CDR3 reads TGCGCCACCCGCAACGATTACACTTCACCCCTCCACTTT. The J gene is TRBJ1-6, the V gene TRBV4-1; D not resolved. The V end lost 10 bases, the J end lost 9 bases, and 16 bases lay between the germline ends. Germline V gene sequence: CDR1 MGHRA, CDR2 YSYEKL. The CDR3 has 13 amino acids.

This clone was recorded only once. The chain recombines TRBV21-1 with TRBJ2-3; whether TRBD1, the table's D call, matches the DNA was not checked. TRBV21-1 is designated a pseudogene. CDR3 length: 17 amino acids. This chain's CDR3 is CASNLSAGNLPPDTQYF. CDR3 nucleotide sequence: TGTGCCAGCAACTTAAGCGCAGGGAACCTTCCTCCAGATACGCAGTATTTT.

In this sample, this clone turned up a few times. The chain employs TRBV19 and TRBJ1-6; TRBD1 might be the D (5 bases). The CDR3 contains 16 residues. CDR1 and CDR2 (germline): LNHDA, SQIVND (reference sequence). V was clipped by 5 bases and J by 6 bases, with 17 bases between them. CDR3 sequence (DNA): TGTGCCAGTAGTTCTCCAGACAGAGCGCTTAATTCACCCCTCCACTTT. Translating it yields CASSSPDRALNSPLHF.

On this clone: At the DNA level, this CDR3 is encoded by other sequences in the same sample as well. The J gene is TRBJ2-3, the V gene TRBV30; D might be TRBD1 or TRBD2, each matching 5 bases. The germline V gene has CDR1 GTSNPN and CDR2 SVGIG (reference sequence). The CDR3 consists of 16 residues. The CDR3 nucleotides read TGTGCTTGGGATGACGGGGCAACCCTGACCACAGATACGCAGTATTTT. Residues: CAWDDGATLTTDTQYF.